The 12 T cell receptor beta chains given below trace back to one sample, sequenced in a study of blood T cell repertoires in COVID-19. Assay used: immunoSEQ multiplex PCR; TCRdb lists only in-frame clones, some missing. There are under 350,000 clones in the sample; 65% to 90% occur only once, and about 4.1% lies in the top ten. Sample: PBMCs or T cells enriched from blood (not recorded which). The source is a man aged 25-45 years who had recovered from COVID-19.

V usage is TRBV30 and J usage is TRBJ1-1; TRBD1 matches 8 bases. The CDR3 spans 13 residues. Per the germline V gene, CDR1 is GTSNPN and CDR2 is SVGIG (reference sequence). Trimming took 4 bases from V and 9 from J; bases not matched to a gene: 10. The CDR3 protein is CAWTPGGASQAFF. The DNA for the CDR3 is TGTGCCTGGACTCCAGGGGGCGCCTCCCAAGCTTTCTTT.

CDR3 in amino acids: CASSANRQGWQYF. The CDR3 DNA follows: TGTGCCAGCAGCGCGAACCGACAGGGATGGCAGTACTTC. The chain joins TRBV11-2 to TRBJ2-4; 7 nucleotides align to TRBD1. CDR3 length: 13 residues. V dropped 5 bases and J dropped 13; count of bases not matched to a gene: 11. CDR1 is SGHAT, CDR2 FQNNGV, per germline.

The gene calls are TRBV12-3 or TRBV12-4 and TRBJ1-1, with 8 bases lining up with TRBD1. The CDR3 length is 13 residues. V lost 7 bases and J lost 5; bases outside the gene matches: 6. The CDR3 here is CASTLGQVTEAFF. The CDR3 DNA sequence: TGTGCCAGCACCCTGGGACAGGTGACTGAAGCTTTCTTT.

The rearrangement links TRBV30 to TRBJ2-6; 12 nucleotides line up with TRBD1. V lost 2 bases and J lost 3; bases outside the gene matches: 8. The germline CDR1 and CDR2 sequences are GTSNPN and SVGIG (reference sequence). The CDR3 spans 18 residues. CDR3 DNA: TGTGCCTGGAGTACGTCGGGACAGGGGGCGCGTGGGGCCAACGTCCTGACTTTC. Residues: CAWSTSGQGARGANVLTF.

Of note for this clone: A junction boundary mismatches the germline segment, possibly from a read error. The genes are TRBV7-7 and TRBJ2-3; D is unclear. From germline, CDR1 is SSHAT and CDR2 FNYEAQ (reference sequence). This CDR3 spans 15 amino acids. The CDR3 coding sequence is TGTGCTAGCAGCTCGACGAGCGACTCCACAGATACGCAGTATTTT. It translates to CASSSTSDSTDTQYF.

V gene TRBV27 combines with J gene TRBJ2-5, with 8 nucleotides matching TRBD2. Germline V gives CDR1 MNHEY, CDR2 SMNVEV (reference sequence). The ends lost 3 bases at V and 0 bases at J; junction bases unmatched: 9. The CDR3 length is 17 residues. The CDR3 spells CASSFWAGSGNQETQYF. CDR3 in DNA: TGTGCCAGCAGTTTTTGGGCGGGTAGCGGGAACCAAGAGACCCAGTACTTC.

This clone was picked up a small number of times. This chain connects TRBV10-1 to TRBJ1-1; a weak D match, TRBD1 (5 bases). Trimming took off 2 bases at V and 4 bases at J, with 17 bases between the two ends. Per the germline V gene, CDR1 is WNHNN and CDR2 is SYGVQD (reference sequence). The CDR3 spans 16 residues. The CDR3 coding sequence is TGCGCCAGCAGTGAGAAGTTCCAGGGTAGAGGCACTGAAGCTTTCTTT. Translation: CASSEKFQGRGTEAFF.

The gene calls are TRBV29-1 and TRBJ2-1, with D hard to call. The CDR3 extends over 14 amino acids. V dropped 5 bases and J dropped 7 bases, with 18 bases sitting between them. The germline V gene encodes CDR1 SQVTM and CDR2 ANQGSEA. The CDR3 nucleotides are TGCAGCGTTACTCCCTCCTTGTCCCTGAATGAGCAGTTCTTC. Encoded protein: CSVTPSLSLNEQFF.

This chain connects TRBV5-6 to TRBJ1-6, with D tentatively TRBD1 (6 bases). The CDR3 spans 13 residues. Germline assignment: CDR1 SGHDT and CDR2 YYEEEE. V shed 4 bases and J shed 7 bases, with 9 bases lying between them. This CDR3 reads CASSRTENSPLHF. CDR3 sequence (DNA): TGTGCCAGCAGCCGGACAGAGAATTCACCCCTCCACTTT.

This clone has at least ten counts. This sequence joins TRBV7-9 and TRBJ2-1, with TRBD2 matching 13 bases. The CDR3 spans 19 residues. From germline, CDR1 is SEHNR and CDR2 FQNEAQ (reference sequence). V shed 5 bases and J 1 base; nucleotides not matched to a gene: 11. As DNA, the CDR3 is TGTGCCAGCAGCCCACGGACTAGCGGGAGAATACGGTCCTACAATGAGCAGTTCTTC. It translates to CASSPRTSGRIRSYNEQFF.

This clone was counted a single time. The chain carries TRBV5-6 and TRBJ2-1; no clear D. Germline V CDR1 and CDR2: SGHDT, YYEEEE. The CDR3 is 14 residues long. The V and J ends lost 4 bases and 7 bases respectively, with 15 bases between them. This chain's CDR3 is CASSPELRWNEQFF. The CDR3 bases are TGTGCCAGCAGCCCAGAATTACGCTGGAATGAGCAGTTCTTC.

The chain combines TRBV2 with TRBJ1-5, with 9 positions matching TRBD1. CDR1 and CDR2 (germline): SNHLY, FYNNEI. The CDR3 is 15 residues long. V was pared by 6 bases and J by 4 bases, with 7 bases of the junction left unmatched. CDR3 in amino acids: CASRFTGTGNQPQHF. CDR3 bases: TGTGCCAGCAGATTCACCGGGACAGGGAATCAGCCCCAGCATTTT.